This is a list of T cell receptor beta chains from one sample in a study of blood T cells in healthy people across ages. MiXCR, applied by TCRdb to the 5' RACE reads, yields one record per CDR3 protein. This table holds 580,000 or so distinct CDR3 sequences, around 50% found once. The sequencing sample was made of blood. The receptor set was obtained from an elderly man in good health. CDR3s include the opening cysteine and the closing phenylalanine or tryptophan. A D gene is named only where the DNA matches it firmly. Only part of the rows carry a size: once, few, many, or a class if the clone is expanded.

TRBV20-1	13	-	-	TRBJ2-7	CSVAGRTSYEQYF	TGCAGTGTTGCGGGACGGACATCCTACGAGCAGTACTTC
TRBV5-1	16	-	TRBD2	TRBJ2-5	CASSLGLAEVQGTQYF	TGCGCCAGCAGCTTGGGTCTAGCGGAGGTCCAAGGCACCCAGTACTTC
TRBV6-6	13	-	-	TRBJ1-2	CASSYSSTVPITF	TGTGCCAGCAGTTACTCCTCGACAGTACCTATCACCTTC
TRBV6-5	17	many	TRBD2	TRBJ2-3	CASSHQRLAGGTDTQYF	TGTGCCAGCAGTCACCAAAGACTAGCGGGAGGCACAGATACGCAGTATTTT
TRBV5-5	14	-	-	TRBJ1-2	CASSPGRNRYGYTF	TGTGCCAGCAGCCCGGGACGGAACCGCTATGGCTACACCTTC
TRBV7-2	15	few	-	TRBJ2-7	CASSLALLESYEQYF	TGTGCCAGCAGCTTAGCGCTTCTAGAATCCTACGAGCAGTACTTC
TRBV29-1	15	-	-	TRBJ1-1	CSVGGVGLKNTEAFF	TGCAGCGTTGGTGGAGTGGGACTCAAAAACACTGAAGCTTTCTTT
TRBV4-3	16	-	TRBD1	TRBJ1-5	CASSQDWTGDAGPQHF	TGCGCCAGCAGCCAAGATTGGACAGGGGACGCGGGGCCCCAGCATTTT
TRBV27	15	-	TRBD1	TRBJ2-1	CASSLSGQGAGEQFF	TGTGCCAGCAGTTTATCAGGCCAGGGGGCGGGTGAGCAGTTCTTC
TRBV4-2	14	-	-	TRBJ2-5	CASSRGVGEETQYF	TGTGCCAGCAGCCGAGGGGTCGGGGAAGAGACCCAGTACTTC
TRBV12-3/TRBV12-4	15	-	TRBD1	TRBJ1-5	CASSPKQGGNQPQHF	TGTGCCAGCAGCCCTAAACAGGGGGGTAATCAGCCCCAGCATTTT
TRBV29-1	16	-	TRBD2	TRBJ2-5	CSVVMSGTSVEETQYF	TGCAGCGTTGTTATGAGTGGGACTAGCGTTGAGGAGACCCAGTACTTC
TRBV7-9	14	-	-	TRBJ1-2	CASEQTRGVDGYTF	TGTGCCAGCGAACAAACGAGGGGGGTCGATGGCTACACCTTC
TRBV20-1	13	-	TRBD2	TRBJ2-7	CSARLAGTYEQYF	TGCAGTGCTAGACTAGCGGGAACCTACGAGCAGTACTTC
TRBV6-5	13	once	-	TRBJ2-5	CASNPGSDETQYF	TGTGCCAGCAACCCCGGGAGCGACGAGACCCAGTACTTC
TRBV10-3	14	-	-	TRBJ2-1	CAIRNTGVHNEQFF	TGTGCCATCAGGAATACTGGGGTCCACAATGAGCAGTTCTTC
TRBV21-1	15	few	-	TRBJ1-2	CASSKKGQGYYGYTF	TGTGCCAGCAGCAAAAAGGGACAGGGTTACTATGGCTACACCTTC
TRBV6-5	14	-	-	TRBJ2-7	CASRHRDTPYKQYF	TGTGCCAGCAGGCACCGGGACACCCCCTACAAGCAGTACTTC
TRBV18	14	-	TRBD2	TRBJ2-1	CASSIGLEGLEQFF	TGTGCCAGCTCAATTGGACTAGAGGGCTTGGAGCAGTTCTTC
TRBV2	8	-	-	TRBJ1-2	CASNGYTF	TGTGCCAGCAATGGCTACACCTTC
TRBV4-1	15	once	-	TRBJ2-6	CASSQDGPGANVLTF	TGCGCCAGCAGCCAAGACGGGCCTGGGGCCAACGTCCTGACTTTC
TRBV20-1	14	-	-	TRBJ1-1	CSVTVPTANTEAFF	TGCAGTGTAACTGTCCCAACAGCGAACACTGAAGCTTTCTTT